One sample yielded the 8 T cell receptor beta chains listed below, sequenced in a study of blood T cell repertoires in COVID-19 (dated by TCRdb to the early 2020s). Receptors were amplified or captured by the immunoSEQ multiplex PCR assay. Not all clones reach the TCRdb copy of this immuneACCESS table, which keeps in-frame sequences only. Checked studies attribute under half of the gap to unresolved V genes and leave the rest unexplained. In this sample the table shows around 160,000 clones, 70% to 90% of which occur a single time. The ten largest clones represent 9.5% to 13% of the sample. Source material: peripheral blood. These receptors were taken from a human donor in a cohort sampled during active COVID-19.

This chain links TRBV19 with TRBJ2-4, with unresolved D. The CDR3 extends over 12 amino acids. The V gene lost 3 bases and the J gene lost 6 bases, with 6 bases spanning the gap. The germline V gene has CDR1 LNHDA and CDR2 SQIVND (reference sequence). The CDR3 sequence is CASSITRNIQYF. The CDR3 bases are TGTGCCAGTAGTATTACGAGAAACATTCAGTACTTC.

This clone was seen more than once but under ten times. CDR3 nucleotides: TGTGCCAGCAGCCAAGATGGGAGGGGGGGATCAGGGAACGAGCAGTACTTC. Its protein is CASSQDGRGGSGNEQYF. The chain couples TRBV3-1 (or the pseudogene TRBV3-2) to TRBJ2-7; D might be TRBD2 (7 bases). This CDR3 is built from 17 residues. The V and J ends lost 0 bases and 5 bases respectively, with 20 bases between them. In germline, CDR1 is LGHDT, CDR2 YNNKEL (reference sequence).

The rearrangement links TRBV10-3 to TRBJ1-2; D remains unclear. This CDR3 contains 15 residues. CDR1 is ENHRY, CDR2 SYGVKD, per germline. Between the trimmed V and J ends, which lost 3 bases and 2 bases, there was a span of 13 bases. The DNA of the CDR3 is TGTGCCATCAGTGAATCGGGGTCGGCCAACTATGGCTACACCTTC. Encoded protein: CAISESGSANYGYTF.

In this sample, this clone turned up a few times. The chain joins TRBV28 to TRBJ1-2; 7 bases are a match to TRBD1. Trimming removed 4 bases from V and 3 bases from J; junction bases left unmatched: 5. The CDR3 loop spans 14 amino acids. CDR1 and CDR2 from the germline V gene are MDHEN and SYDVKM. This chain's CDR3 is CASSWGTADYGYTF. CDR3 in DNA: TGTGCCAGCAGTTGGGGGACAGCTGACTATGGCTACACCTTC.

This clone was counted ten times or more. This sequence joins TRBV7-2 and TRBJ2-5; 13 bases match TRBD2. This CDR3 region has 18 residues. CDR1 is SGHTA and CDR2 is FQGNSA in the germline V gene. J gave up 0 bases and V 5 bases, and 9 bases lay outside the gene matches. The CDR3: CASSPGTSGERYQETQYF. In nucleotides, the CDR3 is TGTGCCAGCAGCCCCGGGACTAGCGGGGAAAGGTACCAAGAGACCCAGTACTTC. The full variable domain, rest sourced from reference TRBV7-2 and TRBJ2-5, is GAGVSQSPSNKVTEKGKDVELRCDPISGHTALYWYRQSLGQGLEFLIYFQGNSAPDKSGLPSDRFSAERTGGSVSTLTIQRTQQEDSAVYLCASSPGTSGERYQETQYFGPGTRLLVL.

CDR3: CASSLPRDSHSNQPQHF. CDR3 coding DNA: TGTGCCAGCAGTCTTCCCCGGGACAGCCATAGCAATCAGCCCCAGCATTTT. The chain has TRBV6-2 or TRBV6-3 and TRBJ1-5; 7 positions match TRBD1. Trimming at V came to 5 bases and at J to 0 bases, leaving 10 bases not matched to a gene. Germline loops: CDR1 MNHEY, CDR2 SVGEGT. The CDR3 contains 17 residues.

This chain connects TRBV5-1 to TRBJ2-1; D is possibly TRBD2 (6 bases). CDR3 length: 17 residues. Deletions cut 0 bases from V and 2 bases from J, with 15 bases between. Germline CDR1 and CDR2: SGHRS and YFSETQ. This CDR3 is CASSLGSGGMTYNEQFF. The CDR3 DNA sequence: TGCGCCAGCAGCTTGGGGTCAGGCGGGATGACCTACAATGAGCAGTTCTTC.

The chain uses TRBV4-3 and TRBJ2-2, with a possible D match to TRBD1 (5 bases). The CDR3 runs 15 residues. Per germline, CDR1 LGHNA and CDR2 YSLEER. V lost 0 bases and J 2 bases, leaving 7 bases between the germline ends. The CDR3 nucleotides are TGCGCCAGCAGCCAAGATGGGGCAAACACCGGGGAGCTGTTTTTT. Translating gives CASSQDGANTGELFF.